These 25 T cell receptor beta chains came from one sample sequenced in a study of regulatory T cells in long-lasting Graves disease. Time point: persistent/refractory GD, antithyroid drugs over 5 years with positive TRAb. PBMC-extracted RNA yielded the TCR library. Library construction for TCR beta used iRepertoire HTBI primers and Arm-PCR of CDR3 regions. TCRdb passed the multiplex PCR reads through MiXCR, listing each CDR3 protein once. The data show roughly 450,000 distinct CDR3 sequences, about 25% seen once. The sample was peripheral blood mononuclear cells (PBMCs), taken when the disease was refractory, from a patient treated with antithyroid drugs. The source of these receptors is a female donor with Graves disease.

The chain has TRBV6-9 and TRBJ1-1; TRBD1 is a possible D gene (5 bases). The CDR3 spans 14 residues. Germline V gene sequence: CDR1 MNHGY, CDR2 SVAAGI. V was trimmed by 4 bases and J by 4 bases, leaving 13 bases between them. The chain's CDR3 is CASSSTSGVTEAFF. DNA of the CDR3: TGTGCCAGCAGTTCTACCTCGGGGGTCACTGAAGCTTTCTTT.

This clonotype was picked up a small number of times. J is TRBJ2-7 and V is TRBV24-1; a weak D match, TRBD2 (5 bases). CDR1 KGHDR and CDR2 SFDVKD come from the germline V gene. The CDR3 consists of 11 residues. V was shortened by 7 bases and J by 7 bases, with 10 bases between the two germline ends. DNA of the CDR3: TGTGCCACCAGCCTCTCGGGGGAGCAGTACTTC. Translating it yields CATSLSGEQYF.

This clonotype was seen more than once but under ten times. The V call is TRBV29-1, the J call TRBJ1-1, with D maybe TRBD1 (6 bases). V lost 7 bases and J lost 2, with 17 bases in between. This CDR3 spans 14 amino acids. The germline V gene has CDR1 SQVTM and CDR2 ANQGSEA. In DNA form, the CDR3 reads TGCAGCGCCCAAGGGGGGCGGGGAAACACTGAAGCTTTCTTT. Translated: CSAQGGRGNTEAFF.

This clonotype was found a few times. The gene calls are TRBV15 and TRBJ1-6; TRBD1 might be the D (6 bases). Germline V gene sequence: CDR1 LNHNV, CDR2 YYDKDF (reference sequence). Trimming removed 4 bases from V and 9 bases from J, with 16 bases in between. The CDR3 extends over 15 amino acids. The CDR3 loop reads CATSTDRRGSSPLHF. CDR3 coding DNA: TGTGCCACCAGCACCGACAGGCGGGGTTCTTCACCCCTCCACTTT.

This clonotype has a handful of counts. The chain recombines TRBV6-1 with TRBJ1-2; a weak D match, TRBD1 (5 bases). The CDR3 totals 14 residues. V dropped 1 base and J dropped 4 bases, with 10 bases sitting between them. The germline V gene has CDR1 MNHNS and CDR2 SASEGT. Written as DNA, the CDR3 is TGTGCCAGCAGTGAAGGCAGGGAACCCTATGGCTACACCTTC. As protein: CASSEGREPYGYTF.

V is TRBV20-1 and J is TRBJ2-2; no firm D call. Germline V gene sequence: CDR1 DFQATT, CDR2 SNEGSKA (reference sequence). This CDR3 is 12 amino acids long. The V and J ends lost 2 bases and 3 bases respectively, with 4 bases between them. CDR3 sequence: CSARPHTGELFF. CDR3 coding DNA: TGCAGTGCTAGACCCCACACCGGGGAGCTGTTTTTT.

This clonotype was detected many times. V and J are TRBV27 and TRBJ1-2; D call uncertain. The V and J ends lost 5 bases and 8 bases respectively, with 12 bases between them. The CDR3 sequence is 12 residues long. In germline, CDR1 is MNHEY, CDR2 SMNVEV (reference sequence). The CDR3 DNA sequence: TGTGCCAGCAGTGACCCGAAGAGAGGCTACACCTTC. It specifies CASSDPKRGYTF.

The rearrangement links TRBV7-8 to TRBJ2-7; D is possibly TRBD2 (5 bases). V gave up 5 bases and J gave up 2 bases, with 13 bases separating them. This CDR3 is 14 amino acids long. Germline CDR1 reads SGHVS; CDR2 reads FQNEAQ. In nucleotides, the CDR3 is TGTGCCAGCAGCCCAAAGGACGGGACCTACGAGCAGTACTTC. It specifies CASSPKDGTYEQYF.

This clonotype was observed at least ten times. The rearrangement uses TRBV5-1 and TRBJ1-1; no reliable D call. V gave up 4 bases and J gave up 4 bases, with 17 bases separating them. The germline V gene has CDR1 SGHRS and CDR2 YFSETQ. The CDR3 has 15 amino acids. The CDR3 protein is CASSLVEVSLTEAFF. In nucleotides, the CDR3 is TGCGCCAGCAGCCTGGTGGAGGTCAGCCTCACTGAAGCTTTCTTT.

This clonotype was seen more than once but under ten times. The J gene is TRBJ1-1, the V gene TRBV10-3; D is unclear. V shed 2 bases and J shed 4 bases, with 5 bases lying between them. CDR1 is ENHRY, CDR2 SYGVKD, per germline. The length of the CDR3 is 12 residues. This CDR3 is CAISEGGTEAFF. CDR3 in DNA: TGTGCCATCAGTGAGGGTGGCACTGAAGCTTTCTTT.

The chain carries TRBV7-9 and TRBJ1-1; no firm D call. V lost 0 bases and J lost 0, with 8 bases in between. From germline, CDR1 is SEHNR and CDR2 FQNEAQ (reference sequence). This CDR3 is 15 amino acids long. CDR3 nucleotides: TGTGCCAGCAGCTTAGCGGCCCCCATGAACACTGAAGCTTTCTTT. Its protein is CASSLAAPMNTEAFF.

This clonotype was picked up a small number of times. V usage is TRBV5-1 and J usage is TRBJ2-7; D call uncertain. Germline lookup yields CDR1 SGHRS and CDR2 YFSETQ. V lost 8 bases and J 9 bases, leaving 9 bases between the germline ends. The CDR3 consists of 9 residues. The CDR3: CARVGGQYF. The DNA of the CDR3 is TGCGCCAGGGTAGGCGGGCAGTACTTC.

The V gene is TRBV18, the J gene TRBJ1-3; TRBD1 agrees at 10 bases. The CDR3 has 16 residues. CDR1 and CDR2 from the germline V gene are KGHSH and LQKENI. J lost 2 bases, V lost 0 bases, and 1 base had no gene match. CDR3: CASSPPGTGAGNTIYF. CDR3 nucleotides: TGTGCCAGCTCACCACCTGGGACAGGGGCTGGAAACACCATATATTTT. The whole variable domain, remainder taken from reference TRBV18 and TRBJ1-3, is NAGVMQNPRHLVRRRGQEARLRCSPMKGHSHVYWYRQLPEEGLKFMVYLQKENIIDESGMPKERFSAEFPKEGPSILRIQQVVRGDSAAYFCASSPPGTGAGNTIYFGEGSWLTVV.

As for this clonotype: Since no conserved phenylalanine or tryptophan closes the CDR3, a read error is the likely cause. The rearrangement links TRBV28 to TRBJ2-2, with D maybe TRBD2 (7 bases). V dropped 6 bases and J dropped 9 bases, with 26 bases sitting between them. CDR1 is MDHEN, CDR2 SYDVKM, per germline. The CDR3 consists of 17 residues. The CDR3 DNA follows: TGTGCCAGCAGCCAAGACCTCTCGGGGGGCCGAACCAGGGAGCTGTTTCTT. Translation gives CASSQDLSGGRTRELFL.

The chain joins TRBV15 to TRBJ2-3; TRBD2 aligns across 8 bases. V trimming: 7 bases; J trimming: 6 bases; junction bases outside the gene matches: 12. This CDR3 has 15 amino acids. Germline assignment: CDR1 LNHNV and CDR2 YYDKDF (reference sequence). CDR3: CATTRGGDSSDTQYF. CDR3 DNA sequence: TGTGCCACCACTCGGGGGGGGGATTCGAGCGATACGCAGTATTTT.

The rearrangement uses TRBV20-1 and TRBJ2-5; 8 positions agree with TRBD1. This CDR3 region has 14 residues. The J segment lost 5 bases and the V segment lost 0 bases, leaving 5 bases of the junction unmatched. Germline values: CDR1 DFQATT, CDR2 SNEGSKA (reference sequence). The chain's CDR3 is CSARDGQGGETQYF. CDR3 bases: TGCAGTGCTAGAGATGGACAGGGTGGGGAGACCCAGTACTTC.

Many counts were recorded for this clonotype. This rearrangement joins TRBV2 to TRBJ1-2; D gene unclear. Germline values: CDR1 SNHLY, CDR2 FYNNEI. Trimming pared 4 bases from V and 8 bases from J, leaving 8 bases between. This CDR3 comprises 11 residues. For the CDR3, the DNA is TGTGCCAGCAGTGCCCGGTACGGCTACACCTTC. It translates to CASSARYGYTF.

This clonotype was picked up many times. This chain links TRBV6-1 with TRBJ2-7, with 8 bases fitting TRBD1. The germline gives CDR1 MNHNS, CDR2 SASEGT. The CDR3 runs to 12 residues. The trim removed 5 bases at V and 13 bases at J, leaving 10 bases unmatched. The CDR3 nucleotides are TGTGCCAGCAGTATCGGACAGGGCAAGCTTTACTTC. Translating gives CASSIGQGKLYF.

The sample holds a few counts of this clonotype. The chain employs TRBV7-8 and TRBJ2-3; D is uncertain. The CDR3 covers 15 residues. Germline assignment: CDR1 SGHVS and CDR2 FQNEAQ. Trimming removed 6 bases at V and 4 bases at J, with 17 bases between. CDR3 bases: TGTGCCAGCAGTCCGAGGTTCCCGGCCCCAGATACGCAGTATTTT. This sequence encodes CASSPRFPAPDTQYF.

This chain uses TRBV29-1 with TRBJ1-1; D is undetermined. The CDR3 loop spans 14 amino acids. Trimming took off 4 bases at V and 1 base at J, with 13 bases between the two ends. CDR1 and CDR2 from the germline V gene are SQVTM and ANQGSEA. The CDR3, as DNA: TGCAGCGTTGCGGCCCGTGGAAGGAACACTGAAGCTTTCTTT. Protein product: CSVAARGRNTEAFF.

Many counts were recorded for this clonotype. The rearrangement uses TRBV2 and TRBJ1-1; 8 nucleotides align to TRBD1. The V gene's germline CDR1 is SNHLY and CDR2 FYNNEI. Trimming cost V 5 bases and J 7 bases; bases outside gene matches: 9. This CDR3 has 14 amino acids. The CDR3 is CASSTQGAPGEAFF. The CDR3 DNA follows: TGTGCCAGCAGTACTCAGGGGGCGCCCGGTGAAGCTTTCTTT. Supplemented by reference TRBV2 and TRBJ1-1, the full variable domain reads EPEVTQTPSHQVTQMGQEVILRCVPISNHLYFYWYRQILGQKVEFLVSFYNNEISEKSEIFDDQFSVERPDGSNFTLKIRSTKLEDSAMYFCASSTQGAPGEAFFGQGTRLTVV.

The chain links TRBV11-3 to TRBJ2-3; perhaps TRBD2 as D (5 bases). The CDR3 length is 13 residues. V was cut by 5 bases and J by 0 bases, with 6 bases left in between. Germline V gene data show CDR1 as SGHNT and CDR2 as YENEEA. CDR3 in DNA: TGTGCCAGCAGCCGGGATAGCACAGATACGCAGTATTTT. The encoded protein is CASSRDSTDTQYF.

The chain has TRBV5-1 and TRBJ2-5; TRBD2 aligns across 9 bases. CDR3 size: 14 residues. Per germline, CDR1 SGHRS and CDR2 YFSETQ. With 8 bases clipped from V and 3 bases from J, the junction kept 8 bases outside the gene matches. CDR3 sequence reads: CASGGASGEETQYF. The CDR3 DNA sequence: TGCGCCAGTGGCGGAGCTAGCGGGGAAGAGACCCAGTACTTC.

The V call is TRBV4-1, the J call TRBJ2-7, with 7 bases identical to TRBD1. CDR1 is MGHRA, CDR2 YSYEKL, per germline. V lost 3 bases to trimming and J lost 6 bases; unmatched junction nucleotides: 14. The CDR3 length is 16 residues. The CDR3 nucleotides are TGCGCCAGCAGCCACACAAACCAGGGACAGTCCGGCGAGCAGTACTTC. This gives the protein CASSHTNQGQSGEQYF.

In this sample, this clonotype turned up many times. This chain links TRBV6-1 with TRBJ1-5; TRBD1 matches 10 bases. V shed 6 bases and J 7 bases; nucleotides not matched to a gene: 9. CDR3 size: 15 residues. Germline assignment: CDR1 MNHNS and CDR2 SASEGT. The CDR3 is CASSRTGGGGQPQHF. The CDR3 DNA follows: TGTGCCAGCAGCAGGACAGGGGGAGGAGGCCAGCCCCAGCATTTT.